The rows below give T cell receptor beta chains drawn from one sample of a study of identical twins. Each CDR3 protein is one row after TCRdb ran MiXCR on the 5' RACE reads. This repertoire shows about 690,000 distinct CDR3 sequences, over 5% found once; its top ten account for 1.5% to 2%. The sequenced sample consisted of naive T cells sorted from blood. The receptors come from a man in his late teens or twenties in good health. The CDR3 runs from the conserved cysteine through the conserved F or W. The D gene is left open where the match is weak. Not all rows give a size; the values are once, few, many and, for expanded clones, a class.

j_gene,abundance,v_gene,d_gene,CDR3aa,CDR3nt
TRBJ2-1,many,TRBV5-5,-,CASSLGRFVSYNEQFF,TGTGCCAGCAGCTTGGGTAGGTTTGTCTCCTACAATGAGCAGTTCTTC
TRBJ2-6,many,TRBV5-1,-,CASSLPNKTGTGANVLTF,TGCGCCAGCAGCTTACCAAATAAAACAGGGACTGGGGCCAACGTCCTGACTTTC
TRBJ1-5,few,TRBV20-1,-,CSASHSNQPQHF,TGCAGTGCTAGTCACAGCAATCAGCCCCAGCATTTT
TRBJ2-1,many,TRBV20-1,TRBD2,CSANSPTSGSDEQFF,TGCAGTGCCAACTCCCCGACTAGCGGGAGTGATGAGCAGTTCTTC
TRBJ2-3,few,TRBV7-2,-,CASSELPGRKDTQYF,TGTGCCAGCAGCGAGCTACCGGGACGGAAAGATACGCAGTATTTT
TRBJ2-2,-,TRBV20-1,TRBD2,CSAEAGVGTGELFF,TGCAGTGCTGAAGCGGGAGTCGGGACCGGGGAGCTGTTTTTT
TRBJ1-3,many,TRBV12-3/TRBV12-4,-,CASSPSGAGNTIYF,TGTGCCAGCAGTCCATCCGGGGCTGGAAACACCATATATTTT
TRBJ2-2,many,TRBV7-6,-,CAAGGLSGELFF,TGTGCCGCGGGCGGTCTTTCCGGGGAGCTGTTTTTT
TRBJ1-5,-,TRBV27,-,CASSQGSNQPQLF,TGTGCCAGCAGTCAGGGTTCCAATCAGCCCCAGCTTTTT
TRBJ2-3,few,TRBV3-1,TRBD2,CASSQEPAGVTDTQYF,TGTGCCAGCAGCCAAGAGCCAGCGGGAGTCACAGATACGCAGTATTTT
TRBJ1-6,many,TRBV20-1,-,CSARDGTLASPLHF,TGCAGTGCTAGAGACGGGACCCTGGCCTCACCCCTCCACTTT
TRBJ2-5,few,TRBV7-6,-,CASSSAVGPQETQYF,TGTGCCAGCAGCTCGGCGGTAGGTCCACAAGAGACCCAGTACTTC
TRBJ2-3,many,TRBV7-9,-,CASSGVLTDTQYF,TGTGCCAGCAGCGGGGTACTCACAGATACGCAGTATTTT
TRBJ2-1,-,TRBV6-4,TRBD2,CASPSGLAGGPGPYNEQFF,TGTGCCAGTCCCTCGGGACTAGCGGGAGGGCCCGGCCCCTACAATGAGCAGTTCTTC
TRBJ2-5,-,TRBV6-1,TRBD1,CASSATGGSETQYF,TGTGCCAGCAGTGCGACAGGGGGGTCAGAGACCCAGTACTTC
TRBJ1-5,many,TRBV20-1,-,CSARSNRVFNQPQHF,TGCAGTGCTAGATCGAACCGGGTATTTAATCAGCCCCAGCATTTT
TRBJ2-4,-,TRBV5-1,TRBD2,CASSTGLKIDIQYF,TGCGCCAGCAGCACGGGACTAAAGATCGACATTCAGTACTTC
TRBJ1-5,many,TRBV18,-,CASSTTDWRASNQPQHF,TGTGCCAGCTCCACAACCGATTGGAGGGCCAGCAATCAGCCCCAGCATTTT
TRBJ1-1,many,TRBV4-1,-,CASSQDKGIEAFF,TGCGCCAGCAGCCAAGATAAGGGGATTGAAGCTTTCTTT
TRBJ2-1,many,TRBV12-3/TRBV12-4,TRBD2,CASTAGIYNEQFF,TGTGCCAGCACAGCGGGGATATACAATGAGCAGTTCTTC
TRBJ2-1,many,TRBV4-1,TRBD1,CASSQTRATGSNEQFF,TGCGCCAGCAGCCAAACCCGGGCGACAGGGTCTAATGAGCAGTTCTTC
TRBJ1-4,-,TRBV4-3,-,CASSQDPDTGLFF,TGCGCCAGCAGCCAAGATCCGGACACGGGGCTGTTTTTT
TRBJ2-5,few,TRBV12-3/TRBV12-4,TRBD2,CASSLSSGIGTQYF,TGTGCCAGCAGTTTATCTAGCGGGATTGGGACCCAGTACTTC
TRBJ1-6,once,TRBV7-6,-,CASSSGRDADNSPLHF,TGTGCCAGCAGCTCAGGGCGGGACGCCGATAATTCACCCCTCCACTTT
TRBJ2-7,-,TRBV6-5,-,CASSSAPREQYF,TGTGCCAGCAGTTCAGCCCCCCGGGAGCAGTACTTC
TRBJ1-5,many,TRBV12-3/TRBV12-4,TRBD1,CASSLGRGTAYSNQPQHF,TGTGCCAGCAGTTTAGGACGGGGGACAGCGTATAGCAATCAGCCCCAGCATTTT
TRBJ1-4,-,TRBV7-9,-,CASSLSPSTNEKLFF,TGTGCCAGCAGCTTATCCCCTTCAACTAATGAAAAACTGTTTTTT
TRBJ2-2,-,TRBV7-8,-,CASSPDTRNTGELFF,TGTGCCAGCAGTCCGGACACCAGGAACACCGGGGAGCTGTTTTTT
TRBJ1-1,many,TRBV29-1,TRBD1,CSVGRDRENTEAFF,TGCAGCGTTGGGAGAGACAGGGAGAACACTGAAGCTTTCTTT
TRBJ1-1,few,TRBV4-1,-,CASSPYAGAGNTEAFF,TGCGCCAGCAGCCCCTACGCGGGGGCCGGGAACACTGAAGCTTTCTTT
TRBJ2-7,many,TRBV28,-,CASGSVRAYEQYF,TGTGCCAGCGGTTCAGTCCGGGCCTACGAGCAGTACTTC
TRBJ2-1,many,TRBV4-1,TRBD2,CASSHGLAGDREQFF,TGCGCCAGCAGCCATGGACTAGCGGGAGACAGAGAGCAGTTCTTC
TRBJ2-1,many,TRBV20-1,-,CSASLLDRINNEQFF,TGCAGTGCTAGTCTGCTGGACAGAATAAACAATGAGCAGTTCTTC
TRBJ1-5,-,TRBV4-3,-,CASSQDPSNQPQHF,TGCGCCAGCAGCCAAGATCCTAGCAATCAGCCCCAGCATTTT
TRBJ2-2,few,TRBV12-3/TRBV12-4,-,CASDRQSSGELFF,TGTGCCAGCGATCGACAGTCATCCGGGGAGCTGTTTTTT
TRBJ2-1,-,TRBV4-1,TRBD2,CASSQEPTSGSIEDEQFF,TGCGCCAGCAGCCAAGAACCCACTAGCGGGAGTATAGAGGATGAGCAGTTCTTC
TRBJ1-1,-,TRBV20-1,-,CSARDEAPTEAFF,TGCAGTGCTAGAGATGAGGCTCCCACTGAAGCTTTCTTT
TRBJ2-5,-,TRBV3-1,-,CASSQGTLLGETQYF,TGTGCCAGCAGCCAAGGGACACTTCTCGGGGAGACCCAGTACTTC
TRBJ2-5,-,TRBV6-1,TRBD2,CASSPAGTRGETQYF,TGTGCCAGCAGTCCGGCAGGGACTAGAGGGGAGACCCAGTACTTC
TRBJ2-3,few,TRBV7-9,TRBD2,CASSPPGLLEQYF,TGTGCCAGCAGCCCCCCGGGACTATTAGAGCAGTATTTT